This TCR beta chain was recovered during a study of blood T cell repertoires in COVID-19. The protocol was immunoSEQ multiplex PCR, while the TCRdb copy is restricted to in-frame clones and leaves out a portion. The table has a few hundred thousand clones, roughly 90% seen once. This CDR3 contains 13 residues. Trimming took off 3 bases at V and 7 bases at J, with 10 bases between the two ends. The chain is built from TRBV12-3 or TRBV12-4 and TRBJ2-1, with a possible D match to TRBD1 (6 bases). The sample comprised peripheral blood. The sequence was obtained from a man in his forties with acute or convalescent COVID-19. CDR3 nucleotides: TGTGCCAGCAGTTTGGCCCAGGGGAATGAGCAGTTCTTC. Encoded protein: CASSLAQGNEQFF.